These 30 T cell receptor beta chains were all obtained from the same sample, sequenced in a study of radiation and T cells in renal cell carcinoma. Treatment: 15 Gy SBRT to primary tumor, nephrectomy 4 weeks later. The data were produced by immunoSEQ multiplex PCR, yet TCRdb's version contains in-frame clones alone and is incomplete. The data hold about 20,000 clones, with 50% to 65% observed a single time. The sequencing here drew on tumor tissue, taken from a patient whose treatment included radiotherapy and nephrectomy. Receptor source: a woman aged 70-85 years with renal cell carcinoma.

This clone was observed a single time. CDR3 in amino acids: CASSYSIGPANNSPLHF. The CDR3 DNA is TGTGCCAGCAGCTACTCTATTGGGCCAGCCAATAATTCACCCCTCCACTTT. The V gene is TRBV14, the J gene TRBJ1-6; D gene ambiguous. Germline CDR1 SGHDN, CDR2 FVKESK. The CDR3 is 17 residues long. V dropped 5 bases and J dropped 5 bases, with 19 bases sitting between them.

The V and J genes are TRBV6-6 and TRBJ2-7; TRBD1 matches 10 bases. CDR1 MNHNY and CDR2 SVGAGI come from the germline V gene (reference sequence). The CDR3 has 15 residues. With 6 bases clipped from V and 1 base from J, the junction kept 6 bases outside the gene matches. The CDR3 DNA reads TGTGCCAGCAGCCCCCGGGACAGGGGTTCCTACGAGCAGTACTTC. Translation gives CASSPRDRGSYEQYF.

This clone was seen a few times. The chain has TRBV28 and TRBJ2-7, with D unresolved. V lost 5 bases and J 0 bases, leaving 17 bases between the germline ends. Germline V CDR1 and CDR2: MDHEN, SYDVKM. The CDR3 sequence is 16 residues long. Written as DNA, the CDR3 is TGTGCCAGCAGTGAATCCCCGGCAGCCAGCTCCTACGAGCAGTACTTC. Its translation: CASSESPAASSYEQYF.

The DNA of the CDR3 is TGTGCCAGCAGCCCCGTTGACAGGGCGAACACTGAAGCTTTCTTT. Residues: CASSPVDRANTEAFF. The chain combines TRBV7-9 with TRBJ1-1; 7 bases are shared with TRBD1. Looked up from germline, CDR1 is SEHNR and CDR2 is FQNEAQ (reference sequence). This CDR3 contains 15 residues. With 5 bases clipped from V and 1 base from J, the junction kept 7 bases outside the gene matches.

V usage is TRBV6-1 and J usage is TRBJ1-4; a weak D match, TRBD1 (5 bases). V lost 0 bases and J 0 bases, leaving 8 bases between the germline ends. Looked up from germline, CDR1 is MNHNS and CDR2 is SASEGT. The CDR3 is 16 residues long. The CDR3 loop reads CASSEAGVATNEKLFF. The CDR3 nucleotides are TGTGCCAGCAGTGAAGCAGGGGTCGCAACTAATGAAAAACTGTTTTTT.

The V call is TRBV6-1, the J call TRBJ1-1; TRBD1 aligns across 9 bases. Germline CDR1 is MNHNS and CDR2 is SASEGT. This CDR3 region has 17 residues. The trim removed 4 bases at V and 1 base at J, leaving 10 bases unmatched. CDR3 amino acids: CASSGGTGRVRNTEAFF. CDR3 sequence (DNA): TGTGCCAGCAGTGGGGGGACAGGGAGGGTGCGGAACACTGAAGCTTTCTTT.

The chain couples TRBV5-1 to TRBJ2-5; tentatively, D is TRBD1 or TRBD2 (5 bases each). Trimming removed 3 bases at V and 3 bases at J, with 9 bases between. The germline gives CDR1 SGHRS, CDR2 YFSETQ. CDR3 length: 13 residues. CDR3 in DNA: TGCGCCAGCAGCTGGCAGGGAGAAGAGACCCAGTACTTC. This sequence encodes CASSWQGEETQYF.

The V call is TRBV11-3, the J call TRBJ2-1; 9 positions agree with TRBD2. Germline V gene sequence: CDR1 SGHNT, CDR2 YENEEA. CDR3 length equals 15 residues. V gave up 3 bases and J gave up 6 bases; unmatched junction bases: 6. This chain's CDR3 is CASSFSGTSSNEQFF. CDR3 sequence (DNA): TGTGCCAGCAGCTTTTCCGGGACTAGCAGCAATGAGCAGTTCTTC.

This clone was found once. The V and J genes are TRBV4-1 and TRBJ2-7, with a possible D match to TRBD2 (5 bases). CDR1 and CDR2 (germline): MGHRA, YSYEKL. This CDR3 comprises 14 residues. V lost 1 base, J lost 2 bases, and 9 bases lay in between. The CDR3 region is CASSQVASAYEQYF. CDR3 DNA: TGCGCCAGCAGCCAAGTAGCGAGCGCCTACGAGCAGTACTTC.

The genes are TRBV19 and TRBJ1-1, with 7 bases lining up with TRBD1. CDR1 and CDR2 from the germline V gene are LNHDA and SQIVND (reference sequence). The CDR3 is 14 amino acids. With 6 bases clipped from V and 11 bases from J, the junction kept 15 bases outside the gene matches. The CDR3 is CASRPGGNRGVAFF. The CDR3 DNA sequence: TGTGCCAGTAGACCCGGGGGGAACAGGGGTGTTGCTTTCTTT.

This clone was observed a handful of times. CDR3 DNA: TGTGCCAGCAGTTACTCCTCGGGTGAAGCTTTCTTT. Translating gives CASSYSSGEAFF. The chain joins TRBV6-5 to TRBJ1-1; D not resolved. This CDR3 comprises 12 residues. CDR1 and CDR2 from the germline V gene are MNHEY and SVGAGI. The ends were cut back, 0 bases at V and 7 bases at J, with 6 bases in the middle.

A remark on this clone: A read error may account for a junction end that differs from germline. The V gene is TRBV6-6, the J gene TRBJ2-2; 7 nucleotides line up with TRBD2. This CDR3 comprises 13 residues. Germline V CDR1 and CDR2: MNHNY, SVGAGI (reference sequence). CDR3 coding DNA: TGTGCCAGCAGATCCTATGGAGGCGGGGGGCTGTTTTTT. It is translated as CASRSYGGGGLFF.

The gene calls are TRBV11-1 and TRBJ2-5; D is possibly TRBD1 (6 bases). Trimming left V 1 base short and J 4 bases short, with 13 bases between. In germline, CDR1 is SGHAT, CDR2 FQDESV (reference sequence). The CDR3 covers 15 residues. The CDR3 sequence: CASSLVAGAGETQYF. The CDR3 bases are TGTGCCAGCAGCTTAGTAGCAGGGGCAGGAGAGACCCAGTACTTC.

J is TRBJ1-5 and V is TRBV28; no firm D call. Germline values: CDR1 MDHEN, CDR2 SYDVKM. This CDR3 has 15 residues. Trimming removed 5 bases from V and 1 base from J, with 12 bases in between. In DNA, the CDR3 is TGTGCCAGCAGTCCGGCCGGGATAAGCAATCAGCCCCAGCATTTT. The encoded protein is CASSPAGISNQPQHF.

The CDR3: CASSQGSGLAGGPSYNEQFF. DNA of the CDR3: TGCGCCAGCAGCCAAGGATCGGGACTAGCGGGGGGCCCCTCCTACAATGAGCAGTTCTTC. The genes are TRBV4-1 and TRBJ2-1, with 15 bases aligning to TRBD2. V lost 1 base and J lost 0; bases outside the gene matches: 7. CDR1 and CDR2 (germline): MGHRA, YSYEKL. CDR3 size: 20 residues.

The chain couples TRBV11-2 to TRBJ1-2, with 7 bases that match TRBD1. Germline values: CDR1 SGHAT, CDR2 FQNNGV. V shed 5 bases and J 1 base; nucleotides not matched to a gene: 4. The length of the CDR3 is 14 residues. The DNA of the CDR3 is TGTGCCAGCAGCCCTCGGGACAGTAACTATGGCTACACCTTC. Amino acids: CASSPRDSNYGYTF.

This clone was found a few times. V and J are TRBV29-1 and TRBJ2-1, with TRBD2 identical over 11 bases. The V gene's germline CDR1 is SQVTM and CDR2 ANQGSEA. The CDR3 covers 17 residues. V trimming: 8 bases; J trimming: 4 bases; junction bases outside the gene matches: 16. The CDR3 DNA is TGCAGCATCCCCCCTAGCGGGGGGCCGGGAGATTACAATGAGCAGTTCTTC. It translates to CSIPPSGGPGDYNEQFF.

The chain links TRBV27 to TRBJ2-1; the match to TRBD2 covers 14 bases. Germline V gives CDR1 MNHEY, CDR2 SMNVEV (reference sequence). V shed 8 bases and J 7 bases; nucleotides not matched to a gene: 7. CDR3 length equals 15 residues. The CDR3 sequence: CASGLTSGGANEQFF. DNA for the CDR3: TGTGCCAGCGGATTGACTAGCGGGGGGGCTAATGAGCAGTTCTTC.

This chain uses TRBV6-5 with TRBJ1-2, with 10 positions matching TRBD1. CDR1 MNHEY and CDR2 SVGAGI come from the germline V gene. V trimming: 6 bases; J trimming: 3 bases; junction bases outside the gene matches: 7. The CDR3 runs to 15 residues. CDR3 bases: TGTGCCAGCAGCCAATCCGGGACAGGGGACTATGGCTACACCTTC. Translation gives CASSQSGTGDYGYTF.

This chain uses TRBV30 with TRBJ1-1; D unclear. V was pared by 1 base and J by 10 bases, with 13 bases between. This CDR3 comprises 12 residues. CDR1 and CDR2 (germline): GTSNPN, SVGIG (reference sequence). CDR3 bases: TGTGCCTGGAGTGGCTTGGGAACAGTAGCTTTCTTT. It specifies CAWSGLGTVAFF. The variable domain in full, completed from reference TRBV30 and TRBJ1-1, reads SQTIHQWPATLVQPVGSPLSLECTVEGTSNPNLYWYRQAAGRGLQLLFYSVGIGQISSEVPQNLSASRPQDRQFILSSKKLLLSDSGFYLCAWSGLGTVAFFGQGTRLTVV.

This chain joins TRBV7-8 and TRBJ1-1; D is unclear. Germline values: CDR1 SGHVS, CDR2 FQNEAQ. Trimming took off 5 bases at V and 1 base at J, with 5 bases between the two ends. The CDR3 totals 12 residues. CDR3 in amino acids: CASSPTNTEAFF. In DNA, the CDR3 is TGTGCCAGCAGCCCTACGAACACTGAAGCTTTCTTT.

The chain employs TRBV7-3 and TRBJ2-3, with D tentatively TRBD2 (7 bases). The ends were cut back, 2 bases at V and 6 bases at J, with 12 bases in the middle. The germline CDR1 and CDR2 sequences are SGHTA and FQGTGA. The CDR3 contains 14 residues. This chain's CDR3 is CASSLRGALDTQYF. The CDR3 bases are TGTGCCAGCAGCTTACGGGGGGCCTTGGATACGCAGTATTTT.

CDR3 amino acids: CASSLSSYEQYF. CDR3 DNA: TGTGCCAGCAGCTTAAGTTCCTACGAGCAGTACTTC. This rearrangement joins TRBV7-2 to TRBJ2-7; D gene uncertain. CDR3 length: 12 residues. The V and J ends lost 2 bases and 1 base respectively, with 3 bases between them. Germline V gene sequence: CDR1 SGHTA, CDR2 FQGNSA.

The chain combines TRBV5-4 with TRBJ1-1; D is possibly TRBD1 (5 bases). The CDR3 spans 15 residues. V gave up 0 bases and J gave up 7 bases, with 16 bases separating them. Germline V lookup: CDR1 SGHNT, CDR2 YYREEE (reference sequence). The CDR3 nucleotides are TGTGCCAGCAGCTTGGCTGCAGGGCCACCTATTGAAGCTTTCTTT. Protein sequence: CASSLAAGPPIEAFF.

This clone was seen only a few times. The V call is TRBV6-5, the J call TRBJ1-5; weak D call: TRBD1 (6 bases). Trimming pared 6 bases from V and 5 bases from J, leaving 11 bases between. The CDR3 contains 13 residues. Germline V CDR1 and CDR2: MNHEY, SVGAGI. Here the CDR3 reads CASSSHRDQPQHF. The CDR3 nucleotides read TGTGCCAGCAGCTCACACAGGGATCAGCCCCAGCATTTT.

The chain recombines TRBV11-3 with TRBJ1-5; TRBD1 is a possible D gene (5 bases). Germline assignment: CDR1 SGHNT and CDR2 YENEEA. V lost 1 base and J 3 bases, leaving 19 bases between the germline ends. The CDR3 consists of 18 residues. CDR3 nucleotide sequence: TGTGCCAGCAGCTTAGGTTTTAAATGTAGAGGGACCAATCAGCCCCAGCATTTT. Translating gives CASSLGFKCRGTNQPQHF.

V usage is TRBV4-3 and J usage is TRBJ1-5, with a weak D call TRBD1 (5 bases). V was clipped by 5 bases and J by 3 bases, with 8 bases between them. The germline CDR1 and CDR2 sequences are LGHNA and YSLEER. The CDR3 loop spans 13 amino acids. For the CDR3, the DNA is TGCGCCAGCAGCTTGGGGACCAATCAGCCCCAGCATTTT. Translation gives CASSLGTNQPQHF.

This clone has only a few counts. CDR3 nucleotide sequence: TGTGCCATCGGCGGGAGGACGAACACCGGGGAGCTGTTTTTT. It yields the protein CAIGGRTNTGELFF. The chain couples TRBV10-3 to TRBJ2-2, with 8 bases matching TRBD2. The junction had 2 bases not matched to a gene; V was cut back by 8 bases and J by 0 bases. Germline assignment: CDR1 ENHRY and CDR2 SYGVKD. This CDR3 has 14 amino acids.

This sequence joins TRBV4-3 and TRBJ1-1; D is ambiguous. Germline V gives CDR1 LGHNA, CDR2 YSLEER. The V end lost 1 base, the J end lost 10 bases, and 16 bases lay between the germline ends. This CDR3 has 14 amino acids. CDR3: CASSQGIQGRGAFF. The CDR3 region has the DNA TGCGCCAGCAGCCAAGGGATACAAGGACGCGGAGCTTTCTTT.

The chain is built from TRBV5-1 and TRBJ2-5; 8 bases line up with TRBD2. The CDR3 is made up of 15 amino acids. CDR1 SGHRS and CDR2 YFSETQ come from the germline V gene. V trimming: 5 bases; J trimming: 2 bases; junction bases outside the gene matches: 8. CDR3 protein: CASRYFPGGQETQYF. In DNA form, the CDR3 reads TGCGCCAGCAGGTATTTTCCGGGGGGGCAAGAGACCCAGTACTTC.